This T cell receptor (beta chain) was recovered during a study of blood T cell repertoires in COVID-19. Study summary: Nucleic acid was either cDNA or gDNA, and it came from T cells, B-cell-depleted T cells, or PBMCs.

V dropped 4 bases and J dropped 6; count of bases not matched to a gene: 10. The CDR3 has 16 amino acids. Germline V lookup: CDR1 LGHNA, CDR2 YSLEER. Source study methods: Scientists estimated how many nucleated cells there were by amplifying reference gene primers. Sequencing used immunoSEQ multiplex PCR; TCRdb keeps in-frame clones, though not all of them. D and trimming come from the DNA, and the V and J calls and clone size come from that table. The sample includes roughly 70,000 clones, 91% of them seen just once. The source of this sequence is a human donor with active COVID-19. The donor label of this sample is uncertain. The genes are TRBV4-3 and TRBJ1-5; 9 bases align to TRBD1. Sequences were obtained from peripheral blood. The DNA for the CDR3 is TGCGCCAGCAGCCGAGAGCTAGGGACAGGGCGTCAGCCCCAGCATTTT. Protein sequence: CASSRELGTGRQPQHF.